This TCR beta chain was obtained from a study of CD8 T cells in ankylosing spondylitis. Study results and caveats: Past research had described some motif variants in reactive arthritis synovial fluid and blood. Reportedly, disease-linked clones are significantly enriched in ankylosing spondylitis patients' matched synovial fluid.

The CDR3 sequence is 15 residues long. Trimming removed 4 bases from V and 0 bases from J, with 12 bases in between. CDR1 and CDR2 from the germline V gene are KGHSH and LQKENI. Libraries for TCR beta were made by quantitative 5'-RACE with molecular barcodes. Each CDR3 protein is one row after TCRdb ran MiXCR on the 5' RACE reads. The data contain about 160,000 distinct CDR3 sequences, 44% of them singletons. As to this clonotype: Its antigen remains unidentified.

This receptor was obtained from a male donor with ankylosing spondylitis. The V call is TRBV18, the J call TRBJ1-1; D is undetermined. The sample consisted of synovial fluid, either unsorted or a sorted T cell fraction (not recorded which). The CDR3 region has the DNA TGTGCCAGCTCACGATGGGATGGAGTGAACACTGAAGCTTTCTTT. Translating gives CASSRWDGVNTEAFF.